These 22 T cell receptor beta chains came from one sample sequenced in a study of blood T cell repertoires in COVID-19. TCRdb's table, derived via immunoSEQ multiplex PCR, lists solely in-frame clones and lacks some. The sample includes about 140,000 clones, around 86% seen only once; the top ten take 1.5% to 2%. Sequencing was carried out using peripheral blood. The receptors were gathered from a human donor in a cohort sampled during active COVID-19.

This clone was seen a handful of times. The J gene is TRBJ2-7, the V gene TRBV7-2; D uncertain. There are 12 residues in the CDR3. The germline gives CDR1 SGHTA, CDR2 FQGNSA. Trimming took off 0 bases at V and 7 bases at J, with 7 bases between the two ends. DNA for the CDR3: TGTGCCAGCAGCTTAGCGCTAGGAGAGCAGTACTTC. Translation: CASSLALGEQYF.

This sequence joins TRBV5-1 and TRBJ1-6; TRBD1 matches at 10 bases. V dropped 0 bases and J dropped 7; count of bases not matched to a gene: 1. From germline, CDR1 is SGHRS and CDR2 YFSETQ. The CDR3 is 15 residues long. The CDR3 region has the DNA TGCGCCAGCAGCTTGGGGACAGGGGGAAATTCACCCCTCCACTTT. This gives the protein CASSLGTGGNSPLHF.

This chain connects TRBV5-4 to TRBJ1-1; maybe TRBD1 (6 bases). This CDR3 is built from 14 residues. V was pared by 4 bases and J by 2 bases, with 12 bases between. CDR1 SGHNT and CDR2 YYREEE come from the germline V gene (reference sequence). The CDR3 protein is CASSPRTVNTEAFF. CDR3 in DNA: TGTGCCAGCAGCCCCCGGACAGTTAACACTGAAGCTTTCTTT.

The chain has TRBV19 and TRBJ2-1; 14 nucleotides line up with TRBD2. This CDR3 is built from 18 residues. The trim removed 4 bases at V and 7 bases at J, leaving 12 bases unmatched. Germline V gene data show CDR1 as LNHDA and CDR2 as SQIVND (reference sequence). The CDR3 nucleotides are TGTGCCAGTAGTACGCCGCACCCGGGACTAGCGGGAGTAAATGAGCAGTTCTTC. This gives the protein CASSTPHPGLAGVNEQFF.

In this sample, this clone turned up a few times. This chain joins TRBV30 and TRBJ2-2, with 8 bases aligning to TRBD1. Per the germline V gene, CDR1 is GTSNPN and CDR2 is SVGIG (reference sequence). CDR3 length: 18 residues. J lost 4 bases, V lost 0 bases, and 13 bases had no gene match. This chain's CDR3 is CAWSVQGPDRGCTGELFF. The CDR3 nucleotides are TGTGCCTGGAGTGTACAGGGGCCAGACAGGGGTTGCACCGGGGAGCTGTTTTTT. The whole variable domain, remainder taken from reference TRBV30 and TRBJ2-2, is SQTIHQWPATLVQPVGSPLSLECTVEGTSNPNLYWYRQAAGRGLQLLFYSVGIGQISSEVPQNLSASRPQDRQFILSSKKLLLSDSGFYLCAWSVQGPDRGCTGELFFGEGSRLTVL.

The chain combines TRBV5-4 with TRBJ2-3; TRBD2 is a possible D gene (6 bases). This CDR3 region has 16 residues. With 3 bases removed from V and 0 bases from J, the gap between germline ends came to 14 bases. Germline lookup yields CDR1 SGHNT and CDR2 YYREEE (reference sequence). In DNA, the CDR3 is TGTGCCAGCAGCTCAACCGCGGGGACTAGCACAGATACGCAGTATTTT. Translating gives CASSSTAGTSTDTQYF. Full variable domain (remainder filled in from reference TRBV5-4 and TRBJ2-3): ETGVTQSPTHLIKTRGQQVTLRCSSQSGHNTVSWYQQALGQGPQFIFQYYREEENGRGNFPPRFSGLQFPNYSSELNVNALELDDSALYLCASSSTAGTSTDTQYFGPGTRLTVL.

The chain couples TRBV6-1 to TRBJ1-4; D is ambiguous. V was trimmed by 1 base and J by 6 bases, leaving 18 bases between them. The CDR3 spans 17 residues. Germline lookup yields CDR1 MNHNS and CDR2 SASEGT. CDR3 region: CASSEGRKPLLYEKLFF. The CDR3 nucleotides are TGTGCCAGCAGTGAAGGCAGGAAACCCCTTCTTTATGAAAAACTGTTTTTT.

The rearrangement links TRBV12-3 or TRBV12-4 to TRBJ2-7; D not certain. Trimming pared 2 bases from V and 2 bases from J, leaving 7 bases between. The CDR3 has 13 amino acids. DNA of the CDR3: TGTGCCAGCAGTTTACGGAGAGCCTACGAGCAGTACTTC. Amino acids: CASSLRRAYEQYF.

This chain uses TRBV3-1 (or the pseudogene TRBV3-2) with TRBJ1-1, with TRBD1 matching 7 bases. The V gene end was trimmed by 2 bases and the J gene end by 1 base; junction bases not matched to a gene: 7. Germline V lookup: CDR1 LGHDT, CDR2 YNNKEL (reference sequence). The CDR3 runs to 16 residues. CDR3 nucleotide sequence: TGTGCCAGCAGCCAAAGCCACAGGGGAGGGAACACTGAAGCTTTCTTT. This gives the protein CASSQSHRGGNTEAFF.

In nucleotides, the CDR3 is TGCGCCAGCAGTCCCTCCGGGACTACAAACACCGGGGAGCTGTTTTTT. The encoded protein is CASSPSGTTNTGELFF. The chain links TRBV5-1 to TRBJ2-2, with 7 bases lining up with TRBD2. Germline V gene data show CDR1 as SGHRS and CDR2 as YFSETQ. The CDR3 is 16 amino acids. V gave up 5 bases and J gave up 2 bases; unmatched junction bases: 9.

This chain joins TRBV7-8 and TRBJ2-7; a weak D match, TRBD2 (7 bases). Trimming shortened V by 5 bases and J by 6 bases, and 17 bases separated the two germline ends. The CDR3 length is 14 residues. Germline CDR1 and CDR2: SGHVS and FQNEAQ. CDR3 region: CASSVGGEGSEQYF. The CDR3 DNA reads TGTGCCAGCAGCGTAGGGGGGGAGGGCAGCGAGCAGTACTTC.

This clone turned up a few times. This sequence joins TRBV27 and TRBJ1-1; D gene uncertain. The CDR3 totals 13 residues. Trimming stripped 6 bases from V and 0 bases from J, with 8 bases between. CDR1 is MNHEY and CDR2 is SMNVEV in the germline V gene (reference sequence). The CDR3 coding sequence is TGTGCCAGCAGACCCCACATGAACACTGAAGCTTTCTTT. It is translated as CASRPHMNTEAFF.

J is TRBJ1-1 and V is TRBV28, with a weak D call TRBD1 (5 bases). This CDR3 has 12 amino acids. In germline, CDR1 is MDHEN, CDR2 SYDVKM. The germline V and J ends were trimmed by 8 bases and 4 bases, with 11 bases remaining between them. CDR3 protein: CASGASGTEAFF. Written as DNA, the CDR3 is TGTGCCAGCGGGGCCTCGGGCACTGAAGCTTTCTTT.

This chain joins TRBV25-1 and TRBJ1-4; TRBD1 is a possible D gene (5 bases). Deletions cut 9 bases from V and 8 bases from J, with 16 bases between. There are 13 residues in the CDR3. Germline-derived CDR1 and CDR2 are MGHDK and SYGVNS. CDR3 sequence (DNA): TGTGCCAGTGGAGGGGTGAGGCGCGAAAAACTGTTTTTT. The encoded protein is CASGGVRREKLFF.

This rearrangement joins TRBV7-9 to TRBJ2-5; the D gene is possibly TRBD2 (7 bases). The CDR3 spans 15 residues. Germline V gene sequence: CDR1 SEHNR, CDR2 FQNEAQ (reference sequence). The V end was cut by 3 bases, the J end by 5 bases, with 16 bases between. The CDR3 is CASSLTFGGLETQYF. Here the CDR3 DNA reads TGTGCCAGCAGCTTGACGTTCGGGGGGCTGGAGACCCAGTACTTC.

V usage is TRBV10-3 and J usage is TRBJ2-7; 7 bases agree with TRBD1. The trim removed 0 bases at V and 2 bases at J, leaving 4 bases unmatched. Germline V CDR1 and CDR2: ENHRY, SYGVKD. There are 15 residues in the CDR3. The CDR3 DNA reads as TGTGCCATCAGTGAGTCAGGGACAGCTCCCTACGAGCAGTACTTC. Translated, it gives CAISESGTAPYEQYF.

V usage is TRBV6-5 and J usage is TRBJ2-7; TRBD2 aligns across 7 bases. The CDR3 is 14 amino acids. Germline V gene lookup returns CDR1 MNHEY and CDR2 SVGAGI. With 2 bases clipped from V and 3 bases from J, the junction kept 4 bases outside the gene matches. CDR3 loop: CASSYGRELYEQYF. CDR3 nucleotide sequence: TGTGCCAGCAGTTACGGGCGGGAGCTCTACGAGCAGTACTTC.

The chain carries TRBV11-2 and TRBJ1-2; TRBD1 is a possible D gene (5 bases). CDR1 and CDR2 (germline): SGHAT, FQNNGV. The germline V and J ends were trimmed by 1 base and 0 bases, with 9 bases remaining between them. The CDR3 has 15 residues. The CDR3 sequence is CASSLGRGTNYGYTF. In DNA, the CDR3 is TGTGCCAGCAGCTTAGGGAGGGGAACTAACTATGGCTACACCTTC.

CDR3 nucleotide sequence: TGTGCCATCGGGAAGGGGGCGCAAGACATTCAGTACTTC. Amino acid sequence: CAIGKGAQDIQYF. The gene calls are TRBV10-3 and TRBJ2-4, with 7 bases lining up with TRBD1. J gave up 8 bases and V 8 bases, and 9 bases lay outside the gene matches. The CDR3 covers 13 residues. The germline gives CDR1 ENHRY, CDR2 SYGVKD.

The chain joins TRBV5-6 to TRBJ2-7, with a tentative D call TRBD2 (6 bases). The CDR3 is made up of 14 amino acids. With 1 base removed from V and 3 bases from J, the gap between germline ends came to 11 bases. Germline V gives CDR1 SGHDT, CDR2 YYEEEE. This chain's CDR3 is CASSLSGLRYEQYF. In DNA form, the CDR3 reads TGTGCCAGCAGCTTGTCGGGACTCCGCTACGAGCAGTACTTC.

This rearrangement joins TRBV6-5 to TRBJ1-1; no clear D. The V end was cut by 6 bases, the J end by 0 bases, with 5 bases between. This CDR3 spans 12 amino acids. Looked up from germline, CDR1 is MNHEY and CDR2 is SVGAGI. The CDR3: CASRTVNTEAFF. The CDR3 nucleotides are TGTGCCAGCAGAACAGTGAACACTGAAGCTTTCTTT.

The chain employs TRBV4-1 and TRBJ1-6; 7 bases agree with TRBD1. The CDR3 runs 15 residues. Germline lookup yields CDR1 MGHRA and CDR2 YSYEKL. After removal of 0 bases from V and 10 bases from J, the junction contained 6 bases not matched to a gene. In DNA, the CDR3 is TGCGCCAGCAGCCAAGATCCCAACAGGGGATCACCCCTCCACTTT. Translating it yields CASSQDPNRGSPLHF.